This TCR beta chain was found in a study of blood T cells in healthy people across ages. Primers used in a second PCR of roughly 6 to 12 cycles were a sample-barcoded 5' primer and a J-beta primer mix. MiXCR, run by TCRdb on the 5' RACE reads, gives a single entry per CDR3 protein. The table has fewer than 2,000,000 distinct CDR3 sequences, about 32% seen once; the top ten hold 10% to 12%. V lost 4 bases, J lost 0 bases, and 9 bases lay in between. This CDR3 spans 15 amino acids. Germline lookup yields CDR1 MGHRA and CDR2 YSYEKL. The receptor was derived from a woman in her 30s in good health. This chain uses TRBV4-1 with TRBJ1-4; maybe TRBD1 (5 bases). Input material: blood. The chain's CDR3 is CASSRSTATNEKLFF. CDR3 DNA: TGCGCCAGCAGCCGGTCGACAGCAACTAATGAAAAACTGTTTTTT.